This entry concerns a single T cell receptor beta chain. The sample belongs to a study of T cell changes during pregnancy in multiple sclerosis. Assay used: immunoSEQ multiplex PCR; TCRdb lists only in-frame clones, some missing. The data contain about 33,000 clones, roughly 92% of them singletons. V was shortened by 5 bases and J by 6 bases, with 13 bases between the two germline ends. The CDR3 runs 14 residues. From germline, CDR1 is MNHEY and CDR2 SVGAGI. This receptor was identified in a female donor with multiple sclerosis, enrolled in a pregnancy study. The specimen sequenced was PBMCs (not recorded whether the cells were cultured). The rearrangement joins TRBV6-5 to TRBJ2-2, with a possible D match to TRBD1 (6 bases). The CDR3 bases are TGTGCCAGCAGTAACCTACAGGGTCCCGGGGAGCTGTTTTTT. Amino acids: CASSNLQGPGELFF.